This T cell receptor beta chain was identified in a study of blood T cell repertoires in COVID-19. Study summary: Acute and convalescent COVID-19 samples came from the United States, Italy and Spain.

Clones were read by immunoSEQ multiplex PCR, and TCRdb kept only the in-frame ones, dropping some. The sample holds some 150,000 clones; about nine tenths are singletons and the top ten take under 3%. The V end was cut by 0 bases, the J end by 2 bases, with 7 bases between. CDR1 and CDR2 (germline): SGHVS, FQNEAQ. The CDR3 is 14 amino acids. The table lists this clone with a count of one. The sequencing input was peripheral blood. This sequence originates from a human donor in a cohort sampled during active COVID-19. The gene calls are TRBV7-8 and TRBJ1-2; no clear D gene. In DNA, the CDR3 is TGTGCCAGCAGCTTAGCGCGGGGAAACTATGGCTACACCTTC. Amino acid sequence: CASSLARGNYGYTF.